The clone carrying this T cell receptor (beta chain) was seen repeatedly, ten times or more. These data belong to a study of identical twins. Among all donors, each was a healthy Caucasian. TCRdb re-analysed the 5' RACE reads in MiXCR, keeping a single row per CDR3 protein. The table records about 200,000 distinct CDR3 sequences, around 10% of them present only once. The specimen was memory (CD45RO+) T cells sorted from blood. The sequence was obtained from a woman younger than 35 in good health.

The CDR3 reads CSAAGTSGSLLGTDTQYF. The CDR3 bases are TGCAGTGCCGCCGGGACTAGCGGATCGTTACTAGGCACAGATACGCAGTATTTT. The chain carries TRBV20-1 and TRBJ2-3, with 11 bases aligning to TRBD2. Trimming cost V 6 bases and J 1 base; bases outside gene matches: 15. The CDR3 totals 18 residues. Germline V gene lookup returns CDR1 DFQATT and CDR2 SNEGSKA (reference sequence).